This entry lists 30 T cell receptor beta chains sequenced from one sample in a study of Tregs in tolerant kidney transplant recipients. Data came from immunoSEQ multiplex PCR; TCRdb stores just in-frame clones and leaves some out. This table holds around 48,000 clones. The sequenced sample was CD4+ T cells from blood, obtained before the transplant. These receptors originate from a human donor who received a combined kidney and bone marrow transplant.

The CDR3 region is CSARERTSGKDTQYF. The part of the CDR3 DNA that was read is TGCAGTGCTAGAGAGAGGACTAGCGGAAAAGATACG. V gene TRBV20-1 combines with J gene TRBJ2-3; 10 nucleotides line up with TRBD2. The observed sequence ends 3 residues before the CDR3 terminus, with the missing tail filled in from the germline J gene. V lost 0 bases to trimming and J lost 5 bases; unmatched junction nucleotides: 5. The CDR3 loop spans 15 amino acids. From germline, CDR1 is DFQATT and CDR2 SNEGSKA (reference sequence).

Points on this clone: The missing CDR3 end, 3 residues past where the read stops, is filled in from the germline J gene. The chain recombines TRBV11-2 with TRBJ1-1; no firm D call. Germline V lookup: CDR1 SGHAT, CDR2 FQNNGV. This CDR3 region has 13 residues. The V gene lost 3 bases and the J gene lost 3 bases, with 8 bases spanning the gap. CDR3 DNA, as far as it was read: TGTGCCAGCAGCTTTTCCGGGTACACTGAA. This encodes CASSFSGYTE. The full CDR3 sequence reads CASSFSGYTEAFF.

In the case of this clone: The read terminates 3 residues ahead of where the CDR3 ends, so the germline J gene completes it. J is TRBJ2-1 and V is TRBV11-2; TRBD2 aligns across 8 bases. J was trimmed by 8 bases and V by 1 base; bases with no gene match: 7. CDR1 and CDR2 from the germline V gene are SGHAT and FQNNGV. The CDR3 length is 15 residues. The sequenced part of the CDR3 DNA is TGTGCCAGCAGCTTAGTCGGGGGGGATTGGGATGAG. Encoded protein: CASSLVGGDWDE. The whole CDR3 sequence is CASSLVGGDWDEQFF.

A word on this clone: The read stops 3 residues short of the end of the CDR3; the missing end is completed from the germline J gene. This sequence joins TRBV7-2 and TRBJ2-2; D is possibly TRBD2 (7 bases). Looked up from germline, CDR1 is SGHTA and CDR2 is FQGNSA. V dropped 5 bases and J dropped 3 bases, with 13 bases sitting between them. CDR3 size: 15 residues. The covered CDR3 bases are TGTGCCAGCAGCCTACGGGGGGCTGACACCGGGGAG. This encodes CASSLRGADTGE. In full, the CDR3 is CASSLRGADTGELFF.

A remark on this clone: Coverage ceases 3 residues before the CDR3 finishes, and the germline J gene fills in the end. The chain joins TRBV5-4 to TRBJ1-2; 8 bases are a match to TRBD1. The germline gives CDR1 SGHNT, CDR2 YYREEE (reference sequence). This CDR3 is 14 amino acids long. The sequenced part of the CDR3 DNA is TGTGCCAGCAGCCCACTTCAGGGGGCAGAAGGC. Protein: CASSPLQGAEG. The full CDR3 is CASSPLQGAEGYTF.

A remark on this clone: Read coverage stops 3 residues before the CDR3 terminus; the germline J gene supplies the remainder. This rearrangement joins TRBV2 to TRBJ2-1; 13 nucleotides align to TRBD2. Germline V gene lookup returns CDR1 SNHLY and CDR2 FYNNEI. This CDR3 region has 14 residues. V lost 6 bases and J lost 7; bases outside the gene matches: 3. The CDR3 sequence is CASRGLAGRNEQFF. CDR3 DNA, as far as it was read: TGTGCCAGCAGGGGACTAGCGGGAAGAAATGAG.

About this clone itself: The read terminates 3 residues before the CDR3 end, so the remaining end is supplied by the germline J gene. The chain recombines TRBV12-3 or TRBV12-4 with TRBJ1-5; D perhaps matches TRBD1 (5 bases). V was clipped by 6 bases and J by 0 bases, with 9 bases between them. This CDR3 is 14 amino acids long. CDR3 bases read: TGTGCCAGCAGGGTAGGGGTTAGCAATCAGCCC. It specifies CASRVGVSNQP. The entire CDR3 reads CASRVGVSNQPQHF.

In the case of this clone: The CDR3 is cut off 3 residues early in the read; its end comes from the germline J gene. This chain uses TRBV11-2 with TRBJ1-1; 9 nucleotides agree with TRBD1. This CDR3 is built from 15 residues. V was clipped by 6 bases and J by 4 bases; unmatched bases: 9. Per the germline V gene, CDR1 is SGHAT and CDR2 is FQNNGV. Here the CDR3 reads CASSTGTGRGTEAFF. The CDR3 bases that were read are TGTGCCAGCAGTACCGGGACAGGGAGAGGCACTGAA.

Details on this clone: The CDR3 is cut off 3 residues early in the read; its end comes from the germline J gene. The V gene is TRBV19, the J gene TRBJ2-3, with 8 nucleotides matching TRBD1. From germline, CDR1 is LNHDA and CDR2 SQIVND (reference sequence). Trimming cost V 7 bases and J 2 bases; bases outside gene matches: 5. The CDR3 is 14 amino acids. CDR3 DNA, as far as it was read: TGTGCCAGTAAAGTGGACAGGGACACAGATACG. Encoded protein: CASKVDRDTDT. In full, the CDR3 is CASKVDRDTDTQYF. The whole variable domain, filled in from reference TRBV19 and TRBJ2-3, reads DGGITQSPKYLFRKEGQNVTLSCEQNLNHDAMYWYRQDPGQGLRLIYYSQIVNDFQKGDIAEGYSVSREKKESFPLTVTSAQKNPTAFYLCASKVDRDTDTQYFGPGTRLTVL.

A word on this clone: Sequencing ends 3 residues short of the CDR3 end; the germline J gene provides the rest. The V call is TRBV30, the J call TRBJ1-3, with TRBD1 matching over 8 bases. The CDR3 is made up of 16 amino acids. Germline trimming cut 6 bases from V and 3 bases from J; bases unmatched to any gene: 13. CDR1 is GTSNPN, CDR2 SVGIG, per germline (reference sequence). Partial CDR3 DNA: TGTGCCTGCCGTCCAAAGGACAGGGATATTGGAAACACC. Translated: CACRPKDRDIGNT. Given in full, the CDR3 is CACRPKDRDIGNTIYF.

In regard to this clone: The CDR3 is cut off 3 residues early in the read; its end comes from the germline J gene. J is TRBJ2-2 and V is TRBV29-1, with TRBD1 identical over 7 bases. Germline CDR1 reads SQVTM; CDR2 reads ANQGSEA. This CDR3 region has 15 residues. The junction had 8 bases not matched to a gene; V was cut back by 4 bases and J by 3 bases. Partial CDR3 DNA: TGCAGCGTTGTTCAGGACAGGTTAGACACCGGGGAG. This codes for CSVVQDRLDTGE. The full CDR3 protein is CSVVQDRLDTGELFF.

Comment on this clone: The read stops 3 residues short of the end of the CDR3; the missing end is completed from the germline J gene. V usage is TRBV7-8 and J usage is TRBJ2-1, with a tentative D call TRBD1 (5 bases). The CDR3 has 16 amino acids. The V end lost 0 bases, the J end lost 0 bases, and 9 bases lay between the germline ends. Per germline, CDR1 SGHVS and CDR2 FQNEAQ. The DNA read from the CDR3 is TGTGCCAGCAGCTTAGCGGGGCTCAGCTCCTACAATGAG. Translation: CASSLAGLSSYNE. The complete CDR3 sequence is CASSLAGLSSYNEQFF.

Remarks on this clone: The read is 3 residues too short to cover the CDR3 end, so that end is filled in from the germline J gene. The V call is TRBV29-1, the J call TRBJ2-7, with 9 bases identical to TRBD1. The V gene's germline CDR1 is SQVTM and CDR2 ANQGSEA. The ends lost 2 bases at V and 4 bases at J; junction bases unmatched: 3. The CDR3 consists of 13 residues. CDR3 protein: CSVEYGTGYEQYF. CDR3 DNA, as far as it was read: TGCAGCGTTGAATATGGGACAGGGTACGAG.

Regarding this clone: The read ends 3 residues early relative to the CDR3; the germline J gene fills the gap. This rearrangement joins TRBV20-1 to TRBJ2-2; 9 bases are a match to TRBD1. The germline V gene has CDR1 DFQATT and CDR2 SNEGSKA (reference sequence). Germline trimming cut 6 bases from V and 3 bases from J; bases unmatched to any gene: 5. The CDR3 consists of 14 residues. CDR3 DNA, as far as it was read: TGCAGTGCACCCGGGACAGGGCACACCGGGGAG. Amino acids: CSAPGTGHTGE. The full-length CDR3 reads as CSAPGTGHTGELFF.

Notes on this clone: The CDR3 extends 3 residues past the end of the read, so its final part is completed from the germline J gene. The V call is TRBV4-2, the J call TRBJ2-2; TRBD2 matches at 9 bases. The CDR3 runs to 17 residues. Germline lookup yields CDR1 LGHNA and CDR2 YNFKEQ. Germline trimming cut 0 bases from V and 5 bases from J; bases unmatched to any gene: 7. The CDR3 bases that were read are TGTGCCAGCAGCCAAGAGTTCCTAGCGGGACGGACCGGGGAG. Its translation is CASSQEFLAGRTGE. The entire CDR3 reads CASSQEFLAGRTGELFF.

Concerning this clone itself: The read ends 3 residues shy of where the CDR3 ends; the end is completed using the germline J gene. The rearrangement uses TRBV20-1 and TRBJ2-5; D is ambiguous. Per the germline V gene, CDR1 is DFQATT and CDR2 is SNEGSKA (reference sequence). The CDR3 loop spans 14 amino acids. The V end lost 0 bases, the J end lost 1 base, and 9 bases lay between the germline ends. The sequenced CDR3 bases are TGCAGTGCTAGAGATAAGAGGTCCCAAGAGACC. This sequence encodes CSARDKRSQET. In full, the CDR3 is CSARDKRSQETQYF.

With respect to this clone: The DNA ends 3 residues before the CDR3 does, and the rest of the CDR3 is filled in from the germline J gene. The chain carries TRBV7-9 and TRBJ2-1, with 11 bases fitting TRBD1. J lost 6 bases, V lost 4 bases, and 5 bases had no gene match. Looked up from germline, CDR1 is SEHNR and CDR2 is FQNEAQ (reference sequence). The CDR3 length is 15 residues. Incomplete CDR3 DNA: TGTGCCAGCAGCTCCGGGACAGGGGGGTGCAATGAG. As protein: CASSSGTGGCNE. The whole CDR3 reads CASSSGTGGCNEQFF.

Regarding this clone: The read ends 3 residues early relative to the CDR3; the germline J gene fills the gap. V and J are TRBV5-1 and TRBJ1-2, with 8 bases fitting TRBD1. Germline V gene sequence: CDR1 SGHRS, CDR2 YFSETQ. The CDR3 has 16 amino acids. CDR3 residues: CASSRPGQGKAEGYTF. The CDR3 bases that were read are TGCGCCAGCAGCCGACCCGGACAGGGAAAAGCTGAAGGC.

The CDR3 spells CASSLTGANYGYTF. CDR3 DNA (partial): TGCGCCAGCAGCTTGACAGGAGCTAACTATGGC. V and J are TRBV5-1 and TRBJ1-2, with D tentatively TRBD1 (5 bases). The read comes to an end 3 residues before the CDR3 does, leaving the germline J gene to fill in the end. V was trimmed by 1 base and J by 0 bases, leaving 7 bases between them. This CDR3 is 14 amino acids long. Germline loops: CDR1 SGHRS, CDR2 YFSETQ.

To note about this clone: The CDR3 is cut off 3 residues early in the read; its end comes from the germline J gene. This rearrangement joins TRBV7-9 to TRBJ1-6, with D maybe TRBD1 (6 bases). The CDR3 is 15 residues long. In germline, CDR1 is SEHNR, CDR2 FQNEAQ (reference sequence). Trimming removed 5 bases at V and 9 bases at J, with 17 bases between. Partial CDR3 DNA: TGTGCCAGCAGCGGAGAGACAGGATGGTCTTCACCC. It is translated as CASSGETGWSSP. The full CDR3 is CASSGETGWSSPLHF.

Points on this clone: The CDR3 extends 3 residues past the end of the read, so its final part is completed from the germline J gene. The chain carries TRBV6-1 and TRBJ1-1; 8 nucleotides align to TRBD1. The CDR3 has 15 residues. The V gene's germline CDR1 is MNHNS and CDR2 SASEGT. The sequenced CDR3 bases are TGTGCCAGCAGTGAACCCCGGACAGGGATTTACGAA. Residues: CASSEPRTGIYE. The complete CDR3 reads CASSEPRTGIYEAFF.

For this clone: The read ends 3 residues shy of where the CDR3 ends; the end is completed using the germline J gene. V and J are TRBV7-3 and TRBJ1-1, with 8 bases matching TRBD1. The CDR3 runs 14 residues. Losses at the gene ends were 6 bases for V and 1 base for J; bases not matched to a gene: 4. From germline, CDR1 is SGHTA and CDR2 FQGTGA. Incomplete CDR3 DNA: TGTGCCAGCAGTGCCCAGGGGGCGAACACTGAA. It specifies CASSAQGANTE. In full, the CDR3 is CASSAQGANTEAFF.

With regard to this clone: The CDR3 is cut off 3 residues early in the read; its end comes from the germline J gene. The V and J genes are TRBV20-1 and TRBJ2-7, with TRBD1 matching over 12 bases. V shed 5 bases, J shed 5 bases, and the junction held 7 bases outside the gene matches. CDR3 size: 14 residues. CDR1 DFQATT and CDR2 SNEGSKA come from the germline V gene (reference sequence). CDR3 residues: CSAATGTGGHEQYF. CDR3 DNA (partial): TGCAGTGCTGCTACCGGGACAGGGGGCCACGAG.

In the case of this clone: The read gets to within 3 residues of the CDR3 end, and the germline J gene fills in the rest. The chain employs TRBV30 and TRBJ2-7; D unclear. This CDR3 has 14 amino acids. V lost 1 base and J lost 2, with 12 bases in between. CDR1 GTSNPN and CDR2 SVGIG come from the germline V gene (reference sequence). The CDR3 loop is CAWSGAIPTYEQYF. The covered CDR3 bases are TGTGCCTGGAGTGGCGCTATCCCCACCTACGAG.

As concerns this clone: Read data end 3 residues before the CDR3 end; the end is taken from the germline J gene. This chain joins TRBV18 and TRBJ1-4; 8 nucleotides agree with TRBD1. CDR3 size: 15 residues. The germline gives CDR1 KGHSH, CDR2 LQKENI. Losses at the gene ends were 6 bases for V and 0 bases for J; bases not matched to a gene: 3. CDR3 sequence: CASSLTGATNEKLFF. The CDR3 bases that were read are TGTGCCAGCTCGTTGACAGGGGCAACTAATGAAAAA. The variable domain in full, with the rest retrieved from reference TRBV18 and TRBJ1-4, is NAGVMQNPRHLVRRRGQEARLRCSPMKGHSHVYWYRQLPEEGLKFMVYLQKENIIDESGMPKERFSAEFPKEGPSILRIQQVVRGDSAAYFCASSLTGATNEKLFFGSGTQLSVL.

The CDR3 spells CASSLQAHTGDAFF. The sequenced part of the CDR3 DNA is TGTGCCAGCAGCTTACAAGCCCATACAGGGGAT. The chain uses TRBV7-2 and TRBJ1-1, with 7 bases lining up with TRBD1. The sequenced fragment ends 3 residues before the CDR3 boundary, so the rest is inferred from the germline J gene. Per germline, CDR1 SGHTA and CDR2 FQGNSA. The CDR3 runs to 14 residues.

The sequenced part of the CDR3 DNA is TGTGCCAGTAGTGGTTATGGGGGGTCACCC. This gives the protein CASSGYGGSP. In full, the CDR3 is CASSGYGGSPLHF. This chain links TRBV19 with TRBJ1-6, with a weak D call TRBD1 (5 bases). Sequencing ends 3 residues short of the CDR3 end; the germline J gene provides the rest. Germline-derived CDR1 and CDR2 are LNHDA and SQIVND (reference sequence). This CDR3 contains 13 residues. Trimming removed 5 bases from V and 10 bases from J, with 12 bases in between. Combining the CDR3 with reference TRBV19 and TRBJ1-6 gives the whole variable domain DGGITQSPKYLFRKEGQNVTLSCEQNLNHDAMYWYRQDPGQGLRLIYYSQIVNDFQKGDIAEGYSVSREKKESFPLTVTSAQKNPTAFYLCASSGYGGSPLHFGNGTRLTVT.

In regard to this clone: The DNA ends 3 residues before the CDR3 does, and the rest of the CDR3 is filled in from the germline J gene. This chain joins TRBV7-2 and TRBJ2-3, with TRBD2 matching over 8 bases. The ends lost 5 bases at V and 5 bases at J; junction bases unmatched: 6. This CDR3 region has 14 residues. Germline CDR1 SGHTA, CDR2 FQGNSA. The sequenced part of the CDR3 DNA is TGTGCCAGCAGCGCAGCGGGAGCAAAAGATACG. It translates to CASSAAGAKDT. From start to end, the CDR3 is CASSAAGAKDTQYF.

As for this clone: The sequenced fragment ends 3 residues before the CDR3 boundary, so the rest is inferred from the germline J gene. The chain uses TRBV5-4 and TRBJ2-5, with 8 positions matching TRBD1. The junction had 6 bases not matched to a gene; V was cut back by 2 bases and J by 6 bases. Germline CDR1 SGHNT, CDR2 YYREEE (reference sequence). The CDR3 loop spans 14 amino acids. The CDR3 DNA, read in part, is TGTGCCAGCAGCTTTTCAGGGGGCGGGAAGACC. Translating it yields CASSFSGGGKT. The entire CDR3 is CASSFSGGGKTQYF.

Concerning this clone: Coverage ceases 3 residues before the CDR3 finishes, and the germline J gene fills in the end. The V call is TRBV18, the J call TRBJ2-2; tentatively, D is TRBD2 (6 bases). This CDR3 has 16 residues. V gave up 4 bases and J gave up 0 bases, with 12 bases separating them. Germline V gene data show CDR1 as KGHSH and CDR2 as LQKENI. CDR3 DNA, as far as it was read: TGTGCCAGCTCACTCGGTGGCGGGGCGAACACCGGGGAG. Its translation is CASSLGGGANTGE. The full CDR3 sequence reads CASSLGGGANTGELFF.